This entry concerns a single T cell receptor (beta chain). No antigen is known for it. The PCR used 60 Vbeta and 13 Jbeta primers. Assay used: immunoSEQ multiplex PCR; TCRdb lists only in-frame clones, some missing. The sample lists around 120,000 clones; 63% were seen once. This sample was included in a study of cytomegalovirus exposure and HLA in healthy donors. Notes on the study in general: The productive fraction for most TCR beta V segments was about 87% or about 30% in an earlier analysis. With later analysis, a missense DCLRE1C variant became linked to TCR beta V- and J-gene trimming.

The V segment lost 1 base and the J segment 0 bases; nucleotides outside the gene matches: 5. The CDR3 runs 16 residues. CDR1 and CDR2 (germline): LNHNV, YYDKDF (reference sequence). This receptor was taken from a man between 40 and 49 years old in good health and CMV-seropositive. V and J are TRBV15 and TRBJ2-7, with 8 bases identical to TRBD2. Sequencing input: PBMCs. The CDR3 nucleotides read TGTGCCACCAGCAGAGCCTACGGGGGGGTCTCCTACGAGCAGTACTTC. Its protein product is CATSRAYGGVSYEQYF.